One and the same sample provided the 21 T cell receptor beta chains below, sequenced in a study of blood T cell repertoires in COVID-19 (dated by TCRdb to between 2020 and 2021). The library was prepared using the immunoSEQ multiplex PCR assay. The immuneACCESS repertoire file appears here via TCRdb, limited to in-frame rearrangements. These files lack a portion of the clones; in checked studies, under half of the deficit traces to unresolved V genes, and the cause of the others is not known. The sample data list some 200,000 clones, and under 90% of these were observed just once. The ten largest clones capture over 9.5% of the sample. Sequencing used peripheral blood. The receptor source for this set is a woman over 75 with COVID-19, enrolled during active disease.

This CDR3 reads CAWSRRRGYNSPLHF. For the CDR3, the DNA is TGTGCCTGGAGTCGTCGCAGGGGTTATAATTCACCCCTCCACTTT. The chain recombines TRBV30 with TRBJ1-6; possibly TRBD1 for D (6 bases). There are 15 residues in the CDR3. Trimming took 2 bases from V and 4 from J, leaving 12 bases between them. Per the germline V gene, CDR1 is GTSNPN and CDR2 is SVGIG (reference sequence).

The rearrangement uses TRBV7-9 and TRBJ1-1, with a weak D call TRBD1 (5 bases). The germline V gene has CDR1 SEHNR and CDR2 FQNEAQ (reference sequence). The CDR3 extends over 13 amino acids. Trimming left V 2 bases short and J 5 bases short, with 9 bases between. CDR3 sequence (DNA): TGTGCCAGCAGCTTAACAGGTTTAACTGAAGCTTTCTTT. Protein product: CASSLTGLTEAFF.

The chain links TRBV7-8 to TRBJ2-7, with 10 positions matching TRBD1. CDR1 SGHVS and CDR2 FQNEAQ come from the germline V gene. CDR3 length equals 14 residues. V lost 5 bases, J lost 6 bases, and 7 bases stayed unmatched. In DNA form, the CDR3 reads TGTGCCAGCAGCCGAGGTCGGACAGGGGGCGAGCAGTACGTC. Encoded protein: CASSRGRTGGEQYV.

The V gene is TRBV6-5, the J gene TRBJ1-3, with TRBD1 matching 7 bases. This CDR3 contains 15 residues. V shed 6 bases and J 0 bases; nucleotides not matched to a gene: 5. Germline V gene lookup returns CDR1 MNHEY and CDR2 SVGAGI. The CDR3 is CASRKTGNSGNTIYF. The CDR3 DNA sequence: TGTGCCAGCAGGAAGACAGGGAACTCTGGAAACACCATATATTTT.

The CDR3 reads CASSPPQDSAQYF. The CDR3 DNA sequence: TGTGCCAGCTCACCACCGCAGGACAGCGCCCAGTACTTC. This chain connects TRBV18 to TRBJ2-5; TRBD1 might be the D (6 bases). The V gene's germline CDR1 is KGHSH and CDR2 LQKENI. Trimming took 0 bases from V and 9 from J, leaving 11 bases between them. The CDR3 is 13 residues long.

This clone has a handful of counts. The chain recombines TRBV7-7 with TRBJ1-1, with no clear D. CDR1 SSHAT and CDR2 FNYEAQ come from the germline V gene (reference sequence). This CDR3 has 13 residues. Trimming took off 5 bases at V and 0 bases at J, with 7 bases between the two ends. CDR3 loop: CASSQELNTEAFF. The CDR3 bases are TGTGCCAGCAGCCAAGAGTTGAACACTGAAGCTTTCTTT.

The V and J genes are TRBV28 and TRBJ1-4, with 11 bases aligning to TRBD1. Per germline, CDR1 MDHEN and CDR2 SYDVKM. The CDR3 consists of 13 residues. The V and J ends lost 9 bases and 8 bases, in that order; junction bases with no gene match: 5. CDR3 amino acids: CASGTGGREKLFF. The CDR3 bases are TGTGCCAGTGGGACAGGGGGACGAGAAAAACTGTTTTTT.

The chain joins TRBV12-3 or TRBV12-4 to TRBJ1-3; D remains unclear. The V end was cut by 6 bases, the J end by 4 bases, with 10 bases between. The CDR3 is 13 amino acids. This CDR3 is CASSPNNGNTIYF. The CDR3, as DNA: TGTGCCAGCAGCCCTAATAACGGAAACACCATATATTTT.

CDR3 sequence reads: CASSPQGGGNQPQHF. For the CDR3, the DNA is TGCGCCAGCAGCCCCCAGGGGGGAGGCAATCAGCCCCAGCATTTT. The gene calls are TRBV5-1 and TRBJ1-5, with 7 bases matching TRBD1. The CDR3 spans 15 residues. Germline CDR1 and CDR2: SGHRS and YFSETQ. Trimming at V came to 4 bases and at J to 2 bases, leaving 6 bases not matched to a gene.

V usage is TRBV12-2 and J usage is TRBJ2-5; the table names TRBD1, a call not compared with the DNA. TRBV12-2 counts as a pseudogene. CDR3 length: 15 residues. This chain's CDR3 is CASRRRQGTGETQYF. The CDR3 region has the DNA TGTGCAAGTCGCCGTCGACAGGGAACGGGAGAGACCCAGTACTTC.

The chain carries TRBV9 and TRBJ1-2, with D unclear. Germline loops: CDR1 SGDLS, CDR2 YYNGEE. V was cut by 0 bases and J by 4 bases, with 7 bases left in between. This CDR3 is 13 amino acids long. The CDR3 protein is CASSVGATYGYTF. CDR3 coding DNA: TGTGCCAGCAGCGTAGGGGCGACCTATGGCTACACCTTC.

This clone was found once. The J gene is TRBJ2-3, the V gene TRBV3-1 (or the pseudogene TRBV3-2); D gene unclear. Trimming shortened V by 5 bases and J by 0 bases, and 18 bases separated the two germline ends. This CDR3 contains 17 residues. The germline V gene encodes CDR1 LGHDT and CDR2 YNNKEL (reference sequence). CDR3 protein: CASSRTPRGTSTDTQYF. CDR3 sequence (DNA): TGTGCCAGCAGCAGAACTCCGAGAGGTACAAGCACAGATACGCAGTATTTT.

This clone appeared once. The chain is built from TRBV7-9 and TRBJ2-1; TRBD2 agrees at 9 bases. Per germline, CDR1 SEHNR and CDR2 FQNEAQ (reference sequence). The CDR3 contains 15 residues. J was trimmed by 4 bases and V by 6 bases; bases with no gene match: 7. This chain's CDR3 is CASSRLAEIYNEQFF. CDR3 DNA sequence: TGTGCCAGCAGTCGACTAGCGGAGATATACAATGAGCAGTTCTTC.

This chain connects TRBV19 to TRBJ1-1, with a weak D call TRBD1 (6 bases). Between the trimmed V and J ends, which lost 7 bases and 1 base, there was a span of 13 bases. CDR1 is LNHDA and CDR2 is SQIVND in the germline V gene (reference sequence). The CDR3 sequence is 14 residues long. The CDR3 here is CASIGQPKNTEAFF. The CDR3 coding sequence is TGTGCCAGTATTGGACAGCCGAAGAACACTGAAGCTTTCTTT.

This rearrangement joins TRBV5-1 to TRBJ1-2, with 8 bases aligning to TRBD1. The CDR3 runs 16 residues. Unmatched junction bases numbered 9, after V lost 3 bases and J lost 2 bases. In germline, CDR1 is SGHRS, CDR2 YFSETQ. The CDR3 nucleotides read TGCGCCAGCAGCTGGACAGGGACCCATCCCAACTATGGCTACACCTTC. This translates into CASSWTGTHPNYGYTF. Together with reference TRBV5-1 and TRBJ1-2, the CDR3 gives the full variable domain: KAGVTQTPRYLIKTRGQQVTLSCSPISGHRSVSWYQQTPGQGLQFLFEYFSETQRNKGNFPGRFSGRQFSNSRSEMNVSTLELGDSALYLCASSWTGTHPNYGYTFGSGTRLTVV.

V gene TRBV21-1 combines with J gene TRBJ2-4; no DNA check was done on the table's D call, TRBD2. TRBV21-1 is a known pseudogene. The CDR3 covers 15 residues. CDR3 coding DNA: TGTGCCAGCAGCAAAGGTCCGGGGGGGATGGACATTCAGTACTTC. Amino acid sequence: CASSKGPGGMDIQYF.

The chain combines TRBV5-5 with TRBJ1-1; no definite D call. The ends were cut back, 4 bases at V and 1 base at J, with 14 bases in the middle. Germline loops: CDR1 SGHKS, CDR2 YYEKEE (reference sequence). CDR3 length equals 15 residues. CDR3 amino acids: CASSHNPAGNTEAFF. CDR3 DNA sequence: TGTGCCAGCAGCCACAATCCTGCAGGGAACACTGAAGCTTTCTTT.

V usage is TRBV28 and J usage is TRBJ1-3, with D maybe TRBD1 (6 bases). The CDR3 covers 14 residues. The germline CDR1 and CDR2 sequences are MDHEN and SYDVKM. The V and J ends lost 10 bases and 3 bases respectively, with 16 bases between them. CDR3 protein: CAIMSQGYGNTIYF. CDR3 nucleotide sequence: TGTGCCATTATGTCCCAGGGGTATGGAAACACCATATATTTT. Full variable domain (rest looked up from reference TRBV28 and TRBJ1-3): DVKVTQSSRYLVKRTGEKVFLECVQDMDHENMFWYRQDPGLGLRLIYFSYDVKMKEKGDIPEGYSVSREKKERFSLILESASTNQTSMYLCAIMSQGYGNTIYFGEGSWLTVV.

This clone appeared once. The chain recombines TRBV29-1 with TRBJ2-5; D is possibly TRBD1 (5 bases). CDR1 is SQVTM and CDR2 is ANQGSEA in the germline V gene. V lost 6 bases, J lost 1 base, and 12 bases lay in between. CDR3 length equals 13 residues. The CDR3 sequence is CSVLQVSQETQYF. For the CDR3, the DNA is TGCAGCGTACTACAGGTGTCCCAAGAGACCCAGTACTTC.

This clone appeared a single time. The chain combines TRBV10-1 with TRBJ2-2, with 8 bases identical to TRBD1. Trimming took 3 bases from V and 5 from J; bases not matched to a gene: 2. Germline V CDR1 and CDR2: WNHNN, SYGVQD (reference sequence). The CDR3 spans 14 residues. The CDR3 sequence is CASSDRGLTGELFF. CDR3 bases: TGCGCCAGCAGTGACAGGGGGCTAACCGGGGAGCTGTTTTTT.

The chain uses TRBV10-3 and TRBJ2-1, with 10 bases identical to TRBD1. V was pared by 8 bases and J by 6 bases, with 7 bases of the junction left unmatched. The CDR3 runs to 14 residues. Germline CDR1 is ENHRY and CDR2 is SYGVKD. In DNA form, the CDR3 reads TGTGCCATCTCATGGGACAGGGGAGTCAATGAGCAGTTCTTC. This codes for CAISWDRGVNEQFF.